The entry below describes one T cell receptor beta chain. The antigen is not known. Using immunoSEQ multiplex PCR, the repertoire was profiled, and TCRdb retains in-frame clones only, with some absent. The sample yields 150,000 or so clones, around 89% seen once. The CDR3 length is 11 residues. V was trimmed by 6 bases and J by 2 bases, leaving 5 bases between them. Germline CDR1 is SEHNR and CDR2 is FQNEAQ (reference sequence). This sample was included in a study of T cell responses to AZD1222 COVID-19 vaccine. Study-level results: Repertoires were collected only later (after the peak T cell response had occurred). Unmutated variant regions are reportedly targeted by nearly half of spike-specific TCRs.

Sample: peripheral blood, taken on day 0 of MenACWY control vaccination. The sequence was collected from an adult in good health. The rearrangement links TRBV7-9 to TRBJ2-7; D is tentatively TRBD1 or TRBD2 (5 bases each). CDR3 protein: CASRGPYEQYF. CDR3 nucleotide sequence: TGTGCCAGCAGGGGACCCTACGAGCAGTACTTC.